Below, 5 T cell receptor beta chains from the same sample are listed, as sequenced in a study of molecular identifiers for immune sequencing clone quantification. TCRdb analysed the PCR reads with MiXCR anew, one entry per CDR3 protein. The profile shows about 640,000 distinct CDR3 sequences, just under 20% of them singletons. Sequencing input: naive CD8+ T cells from blood, with Jurkat cell RNA spiked in. Indicated subset: FACS-sorted CD8+CD4-CCR7+CD45RA+ naive T cells. The source of these receptors is a human donor in good health. Some libraries in this study had Jurkat cell RNA spiked in.

This clonotype was observed at least ten times. The chain joins TRBV12-3 or TRBV12-4 to TRBJ2-3, with D perhaps TRBD2 (6 bases). The V end lost 7 bases, the J end lost 7 bases, and 24 bases lay between the germline ends. This CDR3 spans 16 amino acids. For the CDR3, the DNA is TGTGCCAGCACCCCCGGCGGCGGGGATTACCCGAATACGCAGTATTTT. As protein: CASTPGGGDYPNTQYF.

There are many counts of this clonotype. V and J are TRBV5-1 and TRBJ2-7; possibly TRBD1 for D (5 bases). Deletions cut 4 bases from V and 2 bases from J, with 10 bases between. This CDR3 spans 13 amino acids. CDR1 is SGHRS and CDR2 is YFSETQ in the germline V gene. The CDR3 sequence is CASSPTEAYEQYF. CDR3 nucleotide sequence: TGCGCCAGCAGCCCGACAGAAGCCTACGAGCAGTACTTC.

This clonotype has a count of ten or more. The genes are TRBV27 and TRBJ1-1, with unresolved D. Deletions cut 0 bases from V and 0 bases from J, with 8 bases between. The length of the CDR3 is 15 residues. Per germline, CDR1 MNHEY and CDR2 SMNVEV (reference sequence). The CDR3 nucleotides are TGTGCCAGCAGTTTATCCCCCGCCATGAACACTGAAGCTTTCTTT. This gives the protein CASSLSPAMNTEAFF.

V is TRBV19 and J is TRBJ1-1; no clear D gene. Germline V gene sequence: CDR1 LNHDA, CDR2 SQIVND (reference sequence). V shed 1 base and J shed 3 bases, with 9 bases lying between them. There are 14 residues in the CDR3. The CDR3 nucleotides are TGTGCCAGTAGTATAGGCAACTTATACACTGAAGCTTTCTTT. Translating it yields CASSIGNLYTEAFF.

The chain joins TRBV27 to TRBJ2-7; D ambiguous. The CDR3 runs 13 residues. The ends were cut back, 5 bases at V and 3 bases at J, with 11 bases in the middle. Germline V lookup: CDR1 MNHEY, CDR2 SMNVEV (reference sequence). The CDR3 DNA reads as TGTGCCAGCAGTCTTAGCAAAAACTACGAGCAGTACTTC. It yields the protein CASSLSKNYEQYF.